This is a list of T cell receptor beta chains from one sample in a study of metastatic and nonmetastatic thyroid tumors. MiXCR was used by TCRdb to re-call the PCR reads. The sample has around 45,000 clones; around 17% are singletons. Sequenced sample: blood. The receptors were sampled from a female donor with papillary thyroid cancer or a benign thyroid nodule (not recorded which). Some clones in this sample may be carry-over from other donors' samples. CDR3s include the opening cysteine and the closing phenylalanine or tryptophan. A D gene is named only where the DNA matches it firmly. The size field is filled for only some rows; it gives once, few, many or a size class.

V gene	J gene	D gene	clone size	CDR3 DNA	CDR3 protein
TRBV12-5	TRBJ1-6	.	.	TGTGCTAGTGGGTTGACAGGCTCACCCCTCCACTTT	CASGLTGSPLHF
TRBV20-1	TRBJ2-1	.	many	TGCAGTGCTGGGACATACAATGAGCAGTTCTTC	CSAGTYNEQFF
TRBV12-3/TRBV12-4	TRBJ1-4	.	many	TGTGCCAGCAGGTCTCAGAGGGGTTGGGATGAAAAACTGTTTTTT	CASRSQRGWDEKLFF
TRBV15	TRBJ2-1	.	many	TGTGCCACCAGGGTGGACAGCTTCTCCTACAATGAGCAGTTCTTC	CATRVDSFSYNEQFF
TRBV29-1	TRBJ2-1	.	many	TGCAGCGTCCGTTTTCTAGAGGCGGGTGAGCAGTTCTTC	CSVRFLEAGEQFF
TRBV6-4	TRBJ1-1	.	.	TGTGCCAGCAGGCCAGGGGTTGGGACTGAATCCTTCTTT	CASRPGVGTESFF
TRBV12-3/TRBV12-4	TRBJ1-2	TRBD1	once	TGTGCCAGCAGTCAGGGGGTAAGGGGCTACTCCTTC	CASSQGVRGYSF
TRBV19	TRBJ2-5	.	many	TGTGCCAGTAGTATTGAAGAGGGGCGGGGCAAAGAGACCCAGTACTTC	CASSIEEGRGKETQYF
TRBV12-3/TRBV12-4	TRBJ1-1	.	few	TGTGCCAGCAGTTTCAGGGGAGGTGAAGCTTTCTTT	CASSFRGGEAFF
TRBV20-1	TRBJ2-1	TRBD1	many	TGCAGTGCCCCCGCCGGGACAGGCGATTACAATGAGCAGTTCTTC	CSAPAGTGDYNEQFF
TRBV28	TRBJ1-1	TRBD1	few	TGTGCCAGCAGTTTCTCTACTAGGGGGCGCGGCACTGAAGCTTTCTTT	CASSFSTRGRGTEAFF
TRBV7-2	TRBJ1-6	TRBD1	many	TGTGCCAGCAGCCAATGGGACAGCAAAGGGAGTTCACCCCTCCACTTT	CASSQWDSKGSSPLHF
TRBV4-1	TRBJ1-5	.	many	TGCGCCAGCAGCCAAGGCGCGGGAGGAGGCAATCAGCCCCAGCATTTT	CASSQGAGGGNQPQHF
TRBV5-1	TRBJ2-1	TRBD2	many	TGCGCCAGCAGCTTAAACTTAGCGGGAAGCTACAATGAGCAGTTCTTC	CASSLNLAGSYNEQFF
TRBV12-5	TRBJ1-2	.	many	TGTGCTAGTGGTCTCCCAGTCTACCAAACACCTGACTATGGCTACACCTTC	CASGLPVYQTPDYGYTF
TRBV12-3/TRBV12-4	TRBJ1-2	.	many	TGTGCCAGCAGCCCTCGCCACTATGGCTACACCTTC	CASSPRHYGYTF
TRBV24-1	TRBJ2-1	.	few	TGTGCCACCAGTCTTCGGGACTTCAACAATGAGCAGTTCTTC	CATSLRDFNNEQFF
TRBV28	TRBJ1-2	TRBD1	few	TGTGCCAGCAGTCACGGGACAGAGACCTTGAGTGGATACACCTTC	CASSHGTETLSGYTF
TRBV9	TRBJ2-7	.	.	TGTGTCAGCGGCGTAGGAAGTATGAACGAGCAGTACTTC	CVSGVGSMNEQYF